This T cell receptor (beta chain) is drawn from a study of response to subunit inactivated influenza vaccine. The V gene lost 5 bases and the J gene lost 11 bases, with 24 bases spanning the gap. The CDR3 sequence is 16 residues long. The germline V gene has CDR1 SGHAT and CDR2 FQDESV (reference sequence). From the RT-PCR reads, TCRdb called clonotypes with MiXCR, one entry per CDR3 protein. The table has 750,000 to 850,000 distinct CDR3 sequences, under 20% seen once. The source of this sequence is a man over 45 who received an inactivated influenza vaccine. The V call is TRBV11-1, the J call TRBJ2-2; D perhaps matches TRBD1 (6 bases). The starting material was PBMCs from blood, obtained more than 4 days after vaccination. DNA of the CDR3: TGTGCCAGCAGCCCCCAGGGCAGGGGTCGATTTAGAGAGCTGTTTTTT. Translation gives CASSPQGRGRFRELFF.